This T cell receptor beta chain was recovered during a study of Ad26.COV2.S vaccination and SARS-CoV-2 variants. Germline V gene data show CDR1 as GTSNPN and CDR2 as SVGIG (reference sequence). The V segment lost 3 bases and the J segment 5 bases; nucleotides outside the gene matches: 8. The CDR3 totals 17 residues. Data came from immunoSEQ multiplex PCR; TCRdb stores just in-frame clones and leaves some out. Of approximately 410,000 clones in the sample, 92% were seen once. Regarding treatment: roughly 18 received Ad26.COV2.S at low or high dose, single or two shots; about 5 received placebo; per-sample allocation not given. Sampling occurred on day 63 after the first vaccine or placebo injection. Participants' vaccine, an Ad26 vector, delivered Wuhan-strain SARS-CoV-2 spike.

This receptor was obtained from a person aged 18-65 years who received the Ad26.COV2.S COVID-19 vaccine or a placebo. Sequences were derived from peripheral blood, sampled in a trial of Ad26.COV2.S vaccine versus placebo. The chain employs TRBV30 and TRBJ2-1, with 15 nucleotides matching TRBD2. CDR3 amino acids: CAWRALGTSGGNNEQFF. The DNA for the CDR3 is TGTGCCTGGAGGGCACTCGGGACTAGCGGGGGGAACAATGAGCAGTTCTTC.